Each of the 21 T cell receptor beta chains below was sequenced from the same sample in a study of T cell responses to AZD1222 COVID-19 vaccine. TCRdb's table, derived via immunoSEQ multiplex PCR, lists solely in-frame clones and lacks some. The sample holds under 150,000 clones; 90% to 95% are singletons and the top ten take about 2.1%. This specimen consisted of peripheral blood, obtained on day 0 of AZD1222 vaccination. The receptors were sampled from an adult in good health.

This rearrangement joins TRBV7-2 to TRBJ2-5, with 13 bases aligning to TRBD2. The V and J ends lost 4 bases and 5 bases, in that order; junction bases with no gene match: 4. CDR1 and CDR2 from the germline V gene are SGHTA and FQGNSA. The CDR3 length is 15 residues. The CDR3 loop reads CASSSLAGGRETQYF. For the CDR3, the DNA is TGTGCCAGCAGCTCACTAGCGGGGGGGCGGGAGACCCAGTACTTC.

V and J are TRBV5-1 and TRBJ2-7, with TRBD2 matching over 9 bases. J lost 3 bases, V lost 4 bases, and 11 bases had no gene match. Germline V gene sequence: CDR1 SGHRS, CDR2 YFSETQ. CDR3 length: 16 residues. As DNA, the CDR3 is TGCGCCAGCAGCGTTGGGGGCCTAGCGGGAAACTACGAGCAGTACTTC. It specifies CASSVGGLAGNYEQYF. Drawing the rest from reference TRBV5-1 and TRBJ2-7, the complete variable domain is KAGVTQTPRYLIKTRGQQVTLSCSPISGHRSVSWYQQTPGQGLQFLFEYFSETQRNKGNFPGRFSGRQFSNSRSEMNVSTLELGDSALYLCASSVGGLAGNYEQYFGPGTRLTVT.

The chain has TRBV18 and TRBJ1-3; D remains ambiguous. Germline-derived CDR1 and CDR2 are KGHSH and LQKENI. The CDR3 spans 16 residues. V was cut by 5 bases and J by 0 bases, with 14 bases left in between. CDR3 sequence reads: CASSSLDTLSGNTIYF. The CDR3 DNA follows: TGTGCCAGCTCATCACTAGACACGCTCTCTGGAAACACCATATATTTT.

The CDR3 protein is CSAGESGEQYF. CDR3 bases: TGCAGTGCTGGGGAGTCGGGCGAGCAGTACTTC. This chain joins TRBV20-1 and TRBJ2-7, with TRBD2 as a possible D gene (5 bases). Germline CDR1 reads DFQATT; CDR2 reads SNEGSKA (reference sequence). The CDR3 totals 11 residues. Deletions cut 5 bases from V and 6 bases from J, with 11 bases between.

The V and J genes are TRBV18 and TRBJ1-5, with 8 bases identical to TRBD1. The ends lost 3 bases at V and 9 bases at J; junction bases unmatched: 10. This CDR3 has 15 amino acids. The germline V gene has CDR1 KGHSH and CDR2 LQKENI. The CDR3 loop is CASSPQQGEEAPQHF. Here the CDR3 DNA reads TGTGCCAGCTCACCGCAACAGGGGGAGGAGGCGCCCCAGCATTTT.

J is TRBJ2-7 and V is TRBV28; 8 bases are a match to TRBD1. Germline CDR1 MDHEN, CDR2 SYDVKM. The CDR3 runs 16 residues. The J segment lost 4 bases and the V segment lost 4 bases, leaving 12 bases of the junction unmatched. As DNA, the CDR3 is TGTGCCAGCAGTTCGAACCGCAGGGGGCGCCCGTACGAGCAGTACTTC. Translating gives CASSSNRRGRPYEQYF.

The V gene is TRBV6-5, the J gene TRBJ2-5; D tentatively reads TRBD1 or TRBD2 (5 bases each). The CDR3 is made up of 16 amino acids. The V end lost 2 bases, the J end lost 5 bases, and 18 bases lay between the germline ends. CDR1 and CDR2 from the germline V gene are MNHEY and SVGAGI. CDR3 DNA: TGTGCCAGCAGTTACAACCCCAGGACCGGGGACGAGACCCAGTACTTC. Translated: CASSYNPRTGDETQYF.

The chain has TRBV24-1 and TRBJ2-3; 10 bases are shared with TRBD2. Looked up from germline, CDR1 is KGHDR and CDR2 is SFDVKD. The junction had 1 base not matched to a gene; V was cut back by 3 bases and J by 5 bases. There are 14 residues in the CDR3. The chain's CDR3 is CATSDIAGGDTQYF. Written as DNA, the CDR3 is TGTGCCACCAGTGATATAGCGGGAGGAGATACGCAGTATTTT.

The genes are TRBV6-5 and TRBJ1-3; no reliable D call. V was cut by 5 bases and J by 0 bases, with 8 bases left in between. Germline CDR1 and CDR2: MNHEY and SVGAGI. This CDR3 has 14 amino acids. The chain's CDR3 is CASSRGSSGNTIYF. The CDR3 nucleotides read TGTGCCAGCAGTCGGGGAAGCTCTGGAAACACCATATATTTT.

The rearrangement joins TRBV7-9 to TRBJ1-2; D might be TRBD1 (5 bases). This CDR3 comprises 16 residues. V was cut by 0 bases and J by 6 bases, with 17 bases left in between. Germline-derived CDR1 and CDR2 are SEHNR and FQNEAQ (reference sequence). CDR3 sequence: CASSLAAGDGSDGYTF. The CDR3 bases are TGTGCCAGCAGCTTAGCGGCGGGGGACGGATCGGATGGCTACACCTTC.

The chain combines TRBV19 with TRBJ1-3; D is uncertain. Germline V CDR1 and CDR2: LNHDA, SQIVND (reference sequence). The V and J ends lost 8 bases and 3 bases respectively, with 5 bases between them. The CDR3 covers 11 residues. CDR3: CASSVGNTIYF. The CDR3 bases are TGTGCCAGTTCAGTTGGAAACACCATATATTTT.

The chain combines TRBV5-1 with TRBJ2-3; D is unclear. The germline V gene encodes CDR1 SGHRS and CDR2 YFSETQ. The V end was cut by 0 bases, the J end by 1 base, with 12 bases between. The CDR3 runs to 16 residues. The CDR3 is CASSLDPTGGTDTQYF. CDR3 nucleotides: TGCGCCAGCAGCTTGGACCCTACTGGCGGCACAGATACGCAGTATTTT.

The chain employs TRBV14 and TRBJ1-6; 7 nucleotides agree with TRBD1. Losses at the gene ends were 5 bases for V and 5 bases for J; bases not matched to a gene: 6. Germline-derived CDR1 and CDR2 are SGHDN and FVKESK. This CDR3 region has 15 residues. The CDR3 is CASSYRQGHNSPLHF. CDR3 nucleotides: TGTGCCAGCAGCTACCGACAGGGCCATAATTCACCCCTCCACTTT.

The CDR3 region is CASSSTGAANYEQYF. In DNA, the CDR3 is TGTGCCAGTAGTTCCACGGGAGCCGCTAACTACGAGCAGTACTTC. The chain recombines TRBV19 with TRBJ2-7, with D possibly being TRBD2 (6 bases). V was shortened by 5 bases and J by 3 bases, with 17 bases between the two germline ends. This CDR3 spans 15 amino acids. Germline CDR1 is LNHDA and CDR2 is SQIVND (reference sequence).

The J gene is TRBJ2-2, the V gene TRBV2; TRBD2 aligns across 14 bases. Trimming took 6 bases from V and 6 from J; bases not matched to a gene: 9. Germline V CDR1 and CDR2: SNHLY, FYNNEI. The CDR3 is 17 amino acids. In DNA form, the CDR3 reads TGTGCCAGCAGCCCGACTAGGGGACTAGCGGGAGCCGGGGAGCTGTTTTTT. This codes for CASSPTRGLAGAGELFF.

The chain couples TRBV7-2 to TRBJ1-5; tentative D call: TRBD1 (6 bases). Trimming stripped 5 bases from V and 3 bases from J, with 11 bases between. The CDR3 is 14 amino acids. Germline loops: CDR1 SGHTA, CDR2 FQGNSA. CDR3 loop: CASSKDRYNQPQHF. The CDR3 DNA reads as TGTGCCAGCAGCAAAGACAGGTACAATCAGCCCCAGCATTTT. Full variable domain (outside the CDR3, taken from reference TRBV7-2 and TRBJ1-5): GAGVSQSPSNKVTEKGKDVELRCDPISGHTALYWYRQSLGQGLEFLIYFQGNSAPDKSGLPSDRFSAERTGGSVSTLTIQRTQQEDSAVYLCASSKDRYNQPQHFGDGTRLSIL.

V and J are TRBV12-3 or TRBV12-4 and TRBJ2-7, with D unresolved. This CDR3 comprises 11 residues. The V end lost 4 bases, the J end lost 3 bases, and 4 bases lay between the germline ends. CDR3 nucleotide sequence: TGTGCCAGCAGTTCGCACTACGAGCAGTACTTC. Residues: CASSSHYEQYF.

This sequence joins TRBV6-5 and TRBJ2-2, with TRBD2 matching 8 bases. Germline V CDR1 and CDR2: MNHEY, SVGAGI. CDR3 length: 15 amino acids. Trimming took 6 bases from V and 5 from J; bases not matched to a gene: 8. Here the CDR3 reads CASSRSGRGTGELFF. CDR3 bases: TGTGCCAGCAGCCGCAGCGGGAGAGGAACCGGGGAGCTGTTTTTT.

This rearrangement joins TRBV6-5 to TRBJ1-2; 7 nucleotides line up with TRBD1. CDR3 length: 13 residues. Germline V gives CDR1 MNHEY, CDR2 SVGAGI. Trimming cost V 5 bases and J 3 bases; bases outside gene matches: 3. The chain's CDR3 is CASSRTGDYGYTF. CDR3 in DNA: TGTGCCAGCAGTCGGACAGGTGACTATGGCTACACCTTC.

The rearrangement uses TRBV18 and TRBJ2-1; 9 bases agree with TRBD2. Germline V gives CDR1 KGHSH, CDR2 LQKENI. J gave up 8 bases and V 4 bases, and 9 bases lay outside the gene matches. The CDR3 runs 15 residues. DNA of the CDR3: TGTGCCAGCTCACGGGCTAGCGGGGCCGTTGATGAGCAGTTCTTC. Protein: CASSRASGAVDEQFF.

The chain couples TRBV19 to TRBJ1-6; no definite D call. The CDR3 has 13 residues. Per germline, CDR1 LNHDA and CDR2 SQIVND (reference sequence). V shed 10 bases and J shed 4 bases, with 11 bases lying between them. The CDR3 DNA reads TGTGCCACCTCCTTGGTTTATAATTCACCCCTCCACTTT. It is translated as CATSLVYNSPLHF.